The present TCR beta chain was sequenced within a study of blood T cell repertoires in COVID-19. Sequencing was performed with immunoSEQ multiplex PCR; in TCRdb, only in-frame clones are kept and a portion is missing. In the table there are a few hundred thousand clones, over 75% of which are singletons. The CDR3 runs 16 residues. CDR1 is LNHDA, CDR2 SQIVND, per germline (reference sequence). The germline V and J ends were trimmed by 0 bases and 10 bases, with 21 bases remaining between them. This clonotype was sampled from a woman in her twenties or thirties with COVID-19, enrolled during active disease. J is TRBJ1-2 and V is TRBV19; the D is unclear. The sequenced sample consisted of peripheral blood. CDR3 in DNA: TGTGCCAGTAGTATAGATCCGTCGGTACGGGTTCGTTACTACACCTTC. It codes for CASSIDPSVRVRYYTF.